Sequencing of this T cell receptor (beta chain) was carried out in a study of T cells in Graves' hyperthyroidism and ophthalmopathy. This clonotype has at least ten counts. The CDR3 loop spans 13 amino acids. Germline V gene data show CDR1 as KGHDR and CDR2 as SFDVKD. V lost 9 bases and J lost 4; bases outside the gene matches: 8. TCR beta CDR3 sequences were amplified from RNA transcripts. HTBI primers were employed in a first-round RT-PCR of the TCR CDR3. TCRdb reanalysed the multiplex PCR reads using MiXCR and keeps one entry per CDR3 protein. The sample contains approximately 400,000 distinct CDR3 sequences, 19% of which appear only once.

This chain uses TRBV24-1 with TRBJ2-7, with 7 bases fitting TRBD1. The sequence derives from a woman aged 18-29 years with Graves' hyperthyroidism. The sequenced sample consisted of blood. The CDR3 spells CATGAGGTYEQYF. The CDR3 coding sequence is TGTGCCACCGGGGCAGGGGGAACGTACGAGCAGTACTTC.